A selection of T cell receptor beta chains follows, all from one sample in a study of blood T cell repertoires in COVID-19. Assay used: immunoSEQ multiplex PCR; TCRdb lists only in-frame clones, some missing. The sample shows around 250,000 clones, approximately 86% of them seen only once. Sequencing was performed on peripheral blood. The receptors were gathered from a woman aged 18-35 years with acute or convalescent COVID-19. Both conserved end residues are part of each CDR3. A D gene is named only where the DNA matches it firmly. The listing skips clone size in some rows; elsewhere it reads once, few, many or a size class.

clone_size | j_call | d_call | v_call | cdr3_aa | cdr3_nt
- | TRBJ2-7 | TRBD2 | TRBV6-5 | CASRRTSGSYEQYF | TGTGCCAGCAGACGGACTAGCGGGAGCTACGAGCAGTACTTC
few | TRBJ1-2 | TRBD1 | TRBV7-9 | CASSLDPTTGDNYGYTF | TGTGCCAGCAGCTTAGACCCTACAACAGGGGACAACTATGGCTACACCTTC
once | TRBJ2-7 | - | TRBV4-2 | CASSQDFLSFEQYF | TGTGCCAGCAGCCAAGATTTCCTTAGTTTCGAGCAGTACTTC
- | TRBJ2-2 | - | TRBV24-1 | CATSLDSGGELFF | TGTGCCACCAGCCTTGATAGCGGCGGGGAGCTGTTTTTT
- | TRBJ2-2 | - | TRBV12-2 | CASRLAPGLAGGHTGELFF | TGTGCAAGTCGCTTAGCTCCGGGACTAGCGGGAGGGCACACCGGGGAGCTGTTTTTT
- | TRBJ1-6 | - | TRBV2 | CASSEGGVVNSPLHF | TGTGCCAGCAGTGAAGGGGGGGTAGTCAATTCACCCCTCCACTTT
- | TRBJ2-7 | TRBD2 | TRBV9 | CASSVGLAGNEQYF | TGTGCCAGCAGCGTAGGACTAGCGGGAAACGAGCAGTACTTC
- | TRBJ1-5 | TRBD1 | TRBV18 | CASSPLRLRQGGNQPQHF | TGTGCCAGCTCACCTCTCAGACTACGACAGGGTGGCAATCAGCCCCAGCATTTT
once | TRBJ2-7 | - | TRBV6-2/TRBV6-3 | CASSYRTDYYEQYF | TGTGCCAGCAGTTACAGGACAGATTACTACGAGCAGTACTTC
- | TRBJ2-1 | - | TRBV7-9 | CASSLGRVNEQFF | TGTGCCAGCAGCTTAGGCAGGGTTAATGAGCAGTTCTTC
- | TRBJ2-1 | TRBD1 | TRBV5-1 | CASSLASGGDRDEQFF | TGCGCCAGCAGCTTGGCCTCTGGGGGAGACAGGGATGAGCAGTTCTTC
- | TRBJ1-3 | - | TRBV30 | CAWSRGAWGTIYF | TGTGCCTGGAGTCGCGGGGCGTGGGGCACCATATATTTT
- | TRBJ1-4 | - | TRBV5-8 | CASSWDTATNEKLFF | TGTGCCAGCAGCTGGGACACTGCAACTAATGAAAAACTGTTTTTT
once | TRBJ2-1 | - | TRBV4-1 | CASSRDTRAYEQFF | TGCGCCAGCAGCCGAGACACTAGGGCCTATGAGCAGTTCTTC
few | TRBJ2-5 | TRBD1 | TRBV14 | CASSRTGGLKTQYF | TGTGCCAGCAGCCGCACAGGGGGCTTGAAGACCCAGTACTTC
- | TRBJ2-1 | TRBD2 | TRBV6-2/TRBV6-3 | CASSYGGSGRASYNEQFF | TGTGCCAGCAGTTACGGGGGTAGCGGGCGGGCGTCCTACAATGAGCAGTTCTTC
- | TRBJ1-2 | - | TRBV3-1/TRBV3-2 | CASSQGRRGNYGYTF | TGTGCCAGCAGCCAAGGCCGGCGCGGGAACTATGGCTACACCTTC
- | TRBJ1-2 | - | TRBV28 | CASSTGAGGLGGYTF | TGTGCCAGCAGCACGGGGGCGGGGGGCCTCGGTGGCTACACCTTC
- | TRBJ2-5 | TRBD1 | TRBV14 | CASSLRDRAQETQYF | TGTGCCAGCAGCCTCCGAGACAGGGCACAAGAGACCCAGTACTTC
- | TRBJ1-1 | - | TRBV6-5 | CASSYGAVMNTEAFF | TGTGCCAGCAGTTACGGGGCAGTTATGAACACTGAAGCTTTCTTT
- | TRBJ2-1 | TRBD2 | TRBV27 | CASSLSGLAAYNEQFF | TGTGCCAGCAGTTTATCAGGGCTAGCGGCTTACAATGAGCAGTTCTTC
- | TRBJ1-6 | - | TRBV19 | CASSIEGRNSPLHF | TGTGCCAGTAGTATAGAGGGCAGAAATTCACCCCTCCACTTT
few | TRBJ2-7 | - | TRBV19 | CASSWGGGVYEQYF | TGTGCCAGTAGTTGGGGGGGCGGTGTCTACGAGCAGTACTTC
- | TRBJ2-7 | - | TRBV5-6 | CASSSTSGSGYEQYF | TGTGCCAGCAGCTCTACAAGCGGATCAGGCTACGAGCAGTACTTC
- | TRBJ1-4 | - | TRBV6-5 | CASSISSTNEKLFF | TGTGCCAGCAGTATCTCCTCAACTAATGAAAAACTGTTTTTT
- | TRBJ1-1 | TRBD1 | TRBV10-3 | CAISGGGNTEAFF | TGTGCCATCTCAGGGGGCGGGAACACTGAAGCTTTCTTT
- | TRBJ1-2 | TRBD1 | TRBV6-6 | CASSHEPGGAYYGYTF | TGTGCCAGCAGTCACGAACCAGGGGGCGCTTACTATGGCTACACCTTC
- | TRBJ1-5 | - | TRBV30 | CASSPTGLEPQHF | TGTGCCTCCAGCCCGACAGGCTTGGAGCCCCAGCATTTT
- | TRBJ2-3 | TRBD2 | TRBV20-1 | CSASPGEGPDTQYF | TGCAGTGCTAGTCCGGGGGAGGGCCCAGATACGCAGTATTTT
few | TRBJ2-3 | TRBD2 | TRBV5-1 | CASSLGREVGTDTQYF | TGCGCCAGCAGCTTGGGTCGGGAGGTTGGCACAGATACGCAGTATTTT
- | TRBJ1-1 | - | TRBV6-5 | CASSYPGGVEAFF | TGTGCCAGCAGTTATCCTGGCGGAGTGGAAGCTTTCTTT
- | TRBJ1-2 | TRBD1 | TRBV9 | CASSNNRDRGLGYTF | TGTGCCAGCAGTAACAACCGGGACAGGGGGCTTGGCTACACCTTC
- | TRBJ2-6 | TRBD1 | TRBV2 | CASRVDRGGLSGANVLTF | TGTGCCAGCAGAGTCGACAGGGGGGGACTCTCTGGGGCCAACGTCCTGACTTTC
- | TRBJ1-2 | TRBD1 | TRBV27 | CASSLGAGGSLLSGYTF | TGTGCCAGCAGTTTGGGGGCAGGGGGCTCACTCCTATCTGGCTACACCTTC
- | TRBJ1-5 | TRBD1 | TRBV14 | CASSLTGLNQPQHF | TGTGCCAGCAGCCTGACAGGGCTCAATCAGCCCCAGCATTTT
- | TRBJ2-3 | - | TRBV7-2 | CASSPPGARDTQYF | TGTGCCAGCAGCCCCCCAGGGGCGAGAGATACGCAGTATTTT
- | TRBJ1-2 | TRBD1 | TRBV9 | CASRAGQGRGGYTF | TGTGCCAGCAGGGCGGGACAGGGTCGGGGTGGCTACACCTTC
- | TRBJ2-7 | TRBD1 | TRBV3-1/TRBV3-2 | CASSQDRPGQGGDEQYF | TGTGCCAGCAGCCAAGATCGACCGGGACAGGGGGGCGACGAGCAGTACTTC
few | TRBJ2-7 | - | TRBV10-3 | CAISDRHSYEQYF | TGTGCCATCAGTGACAGGCATTCCTACGAGCAGTACTTC
- | TRBJ2-1 | TRBD2 | TRBV6-5 | CASSPLAGNYNEQFF | TGTGCCAGCAGTCCACTAGCGGGGAATTACAATGAGCAGTTCTTC
- | TRBJ2-1 | - | TRBV25-1 | CASRSKGGINEQFF | TGTGCCAGCAGATCAAAAGGGGGAATCAATGAGCAGTTCTTC
- | TRBJ2-5 | - | TRBV6-5 | CASSPQGGQETQYF | TGTGCCAGCAGCCCACAGGGAGGGCAAGAGACCCAGTACTTC